This T cell receptor (beta chain) was profiled in a study of PD-L1 blockade in urothelial cancer. Remarks on this clone: What it binds is not known.

The authors spiked synthetic TCR analog templates into each PCR. Profiling relied on immunoSEQ multiplex PCR, and the TCRdb table lists in-frame clones only, not all of them. Of tens of thousands of clones listed, about four fifths were seen once; the top ten hold 8.5% to 10%. Whole-study findings and limits: Sub-median blood TCR clonality before treatment predicted longer survival.

Specified time point: pretreatment peripheral blood. Patients presented with locally advanced or metastatic urothelial carcinoma. Germline CDR1 is MDHEN and CDR2 is SYDVKM. The CDR3 is 14 amino acids. V lost 4 bases to trimming and J lost 8 bases, with 15 bases between them. The chain joins TRBV28 to TRBJ2-4; D perhaps matches TRBD1 (5 bases). The sample was PBMCs, taken around atezolizumab (anti-PD-L1) treatment. The sequence was collected from a woman in her 70s with urothelial cancer. The DNA of the CDR3 is TGTGCCAGCAGTTCAGGTACAGGTGGGGACATTCAGTACTTC. Encoded protein: CASSSGTGGDIQYF. The variable domain in full, completed from reference TRBV28 and TRBJ2-4, reads DVKVTQSSRYLVKRTGEKVFLECVQDMDHENMFWYRQDPGLGLRLIYFSYDVKMKEKGDIPEGYSVSREKKERFSLILESASTNQTSMYLCASSSGTGGDIQYFGAGTRLSVL.